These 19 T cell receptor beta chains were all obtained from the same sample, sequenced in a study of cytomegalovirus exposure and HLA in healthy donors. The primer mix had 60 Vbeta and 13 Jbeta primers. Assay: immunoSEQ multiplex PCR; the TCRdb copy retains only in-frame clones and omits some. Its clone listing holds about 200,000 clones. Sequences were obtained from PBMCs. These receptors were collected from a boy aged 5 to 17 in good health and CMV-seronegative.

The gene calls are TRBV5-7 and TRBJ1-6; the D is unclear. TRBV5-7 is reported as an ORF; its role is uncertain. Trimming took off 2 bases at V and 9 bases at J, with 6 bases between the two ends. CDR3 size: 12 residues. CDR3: CASSFRGSPLHF. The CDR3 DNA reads TGTGCCAGCAGCTTTCGGGGTTCACCCCTCCACTTT.

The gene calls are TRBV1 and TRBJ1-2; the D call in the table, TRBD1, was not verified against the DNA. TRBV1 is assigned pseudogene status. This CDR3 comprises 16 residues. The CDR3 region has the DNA TGCACCAGCAGAATCGCGGAGGGGGCGCCTAACTATGGCTACACCTTC. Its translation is CTSRIAEGAPNYGYTF.

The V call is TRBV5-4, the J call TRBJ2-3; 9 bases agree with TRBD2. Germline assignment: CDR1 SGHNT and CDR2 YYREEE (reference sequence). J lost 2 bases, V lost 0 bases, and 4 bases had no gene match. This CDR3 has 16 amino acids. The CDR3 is CASSLGLAAFTDTQYF. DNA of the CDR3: TGTGCCAGCAGCTTGGGACTAGCGGCTTTCACAGATACGCAGTATTTT.

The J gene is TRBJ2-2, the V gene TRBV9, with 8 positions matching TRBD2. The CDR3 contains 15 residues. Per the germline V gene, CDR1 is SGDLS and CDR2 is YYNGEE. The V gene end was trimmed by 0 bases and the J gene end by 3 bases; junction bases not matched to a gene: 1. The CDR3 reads CASSVAGGHTGELFF. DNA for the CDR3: TGTGCCAGCAGCGTAGCGGGGGGGCACACCGGGGAGCTGTTTTTT.

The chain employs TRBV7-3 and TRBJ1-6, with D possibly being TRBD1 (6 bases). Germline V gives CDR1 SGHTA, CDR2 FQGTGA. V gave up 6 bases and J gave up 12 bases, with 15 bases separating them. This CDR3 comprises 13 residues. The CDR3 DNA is TGTGCCAGCAGTCTAGGGGGGGCTGAACCCCTCCACTTT. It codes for CASSLGGAEPLHF.

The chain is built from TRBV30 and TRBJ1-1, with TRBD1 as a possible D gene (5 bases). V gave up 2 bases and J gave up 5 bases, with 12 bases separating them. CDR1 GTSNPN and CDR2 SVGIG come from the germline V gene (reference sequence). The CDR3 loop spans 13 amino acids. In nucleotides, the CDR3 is TGTGCCTGGAGTTCCTCCGGGGGGACTGAAGCTTTCTTT. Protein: CAWSSSGGTEAFF.

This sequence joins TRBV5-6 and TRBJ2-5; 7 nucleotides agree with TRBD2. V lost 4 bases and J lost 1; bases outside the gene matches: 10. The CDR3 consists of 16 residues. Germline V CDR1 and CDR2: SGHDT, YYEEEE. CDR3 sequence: CASSIVGTTRQETQYF. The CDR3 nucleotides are TGTGCCAGCAGCATAGTTGGGACTACCCGCCAAGAGACCCAGTACTTC. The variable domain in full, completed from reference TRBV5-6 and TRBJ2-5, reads DAGVTQSPTHLIKTRGQQVTLRCSPKSGHDTVSWYQQALGQGPQFIFQYYEEEERQRGNFPDRFSGHQFPNYSSELNVNALLLGDSALYLCASSIVGTTRQETQYFGPGTRLLVL.

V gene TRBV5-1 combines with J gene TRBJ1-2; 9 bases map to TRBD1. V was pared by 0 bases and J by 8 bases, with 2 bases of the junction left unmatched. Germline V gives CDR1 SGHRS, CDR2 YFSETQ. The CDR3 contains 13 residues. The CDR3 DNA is TGCGCCAGCAGCTTGGGACAGGGGGTCGGCTACACCTTC. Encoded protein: CASSLGQGVGYTF.

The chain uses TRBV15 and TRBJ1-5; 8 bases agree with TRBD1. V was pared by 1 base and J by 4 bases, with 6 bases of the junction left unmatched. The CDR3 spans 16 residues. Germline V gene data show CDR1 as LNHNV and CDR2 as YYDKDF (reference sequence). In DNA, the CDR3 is TGTGCCACCAGCAGAGTCAGTTGGACAGGGAATCAGCCCCAGCATTTT. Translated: CATSRVSWTGNQPQHF. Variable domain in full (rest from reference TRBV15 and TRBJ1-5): DAMVIQNPRYQVTQFGKPVTLSCSQTLNHNVMYWYQQKSSQAPKLLFHYYDKDFNNEADTPDNFQSRRPNTSFCFLDIRSPGLGDTAMYLCATSRVSWTGNQPQHFGDGTRLSIL.

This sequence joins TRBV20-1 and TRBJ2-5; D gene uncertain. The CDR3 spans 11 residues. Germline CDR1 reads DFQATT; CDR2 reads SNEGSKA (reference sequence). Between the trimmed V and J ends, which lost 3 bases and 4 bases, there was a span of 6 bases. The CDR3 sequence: CSARERETQYF. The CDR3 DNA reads TGCAGTGCTAGGGAGAGAGAGACCCAGTACTTC.

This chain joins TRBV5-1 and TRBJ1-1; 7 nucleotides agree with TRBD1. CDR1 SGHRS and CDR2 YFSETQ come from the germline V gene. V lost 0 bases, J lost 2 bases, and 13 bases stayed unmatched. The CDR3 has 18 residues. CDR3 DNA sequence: TGCGCCAGCAGCTTGGTGGCGGGGCTTAGGGGGCCAAACACTGAAGCTTTCTTT. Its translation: CASSLVAGLRGPNTEAFF.

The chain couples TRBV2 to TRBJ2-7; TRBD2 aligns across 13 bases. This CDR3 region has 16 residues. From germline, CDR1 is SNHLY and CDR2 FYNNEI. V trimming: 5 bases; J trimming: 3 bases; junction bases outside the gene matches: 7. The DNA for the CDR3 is TGTGCCAGCAGTCCGGGACTAGCGGGGAGGAACTACGAGCAGTACTTC. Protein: CASSPGLAGRNYEQYF.

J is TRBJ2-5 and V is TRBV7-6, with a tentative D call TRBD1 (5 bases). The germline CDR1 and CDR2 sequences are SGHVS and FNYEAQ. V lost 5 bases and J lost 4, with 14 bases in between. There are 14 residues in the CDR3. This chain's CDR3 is CASSGSAGLETQYF. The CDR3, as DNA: TGTGCCAGCAGCGGCTCAGCAGGGTTAGAGACCCAGTACTTC.

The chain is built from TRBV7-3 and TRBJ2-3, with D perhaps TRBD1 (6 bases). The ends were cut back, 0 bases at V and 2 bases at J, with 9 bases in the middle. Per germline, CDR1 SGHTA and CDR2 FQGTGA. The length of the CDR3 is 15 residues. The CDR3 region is CASSLTQGNTDTQYF. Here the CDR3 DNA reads TGTGCCAGCAGCTTAACCCAGGGGAACACAGATACGCAGTATTTT.

CDR3 in amino acids: CAIESSGGYNEQFF. The CDR3 DNA reads TGTGCCATCGAGAGTAGCGGGGGGTACAATGAGCAGTTCTTC. The chain has TRBV10-3 and TRBJ2-1; 10 nucleotides align to TRBD2. CDR1 and CDR2 from the germline V gene are ENHRY and SYGVKD. The CDR3 consists of 14 residues. Trimming at V came to 8 bases and at J to 4 bases, leaving 5 bases not matched to a gene.

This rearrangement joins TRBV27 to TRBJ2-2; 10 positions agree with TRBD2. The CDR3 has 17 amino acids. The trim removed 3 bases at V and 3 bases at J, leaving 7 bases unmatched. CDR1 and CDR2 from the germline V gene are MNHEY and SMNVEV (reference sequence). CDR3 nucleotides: TGTGCCAGCAGTTTCTCCGCTAGCGGGGGTTACACCGGGGAGCTGTTTTTT. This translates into CASSFSASGGYTGELFF.

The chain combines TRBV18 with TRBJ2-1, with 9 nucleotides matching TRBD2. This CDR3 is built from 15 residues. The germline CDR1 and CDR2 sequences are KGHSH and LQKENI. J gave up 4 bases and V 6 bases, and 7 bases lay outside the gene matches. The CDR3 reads CASSRRLAEYNEQFF. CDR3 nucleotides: TGTGCCAGCTCGCGTAGACTAGCGGAATACAATGAGCAGTTCTTC. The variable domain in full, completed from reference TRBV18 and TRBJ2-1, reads NAGVMQNPRHLVRRRGQEARLRCSPMKGHSHVYWYRQLPEEGLKFMVYLQKENIIDESGMPKERFSAEFPKEGPSILRIQQVVRGDSAAYFCASSRRLAEYNEQFFGPGTRLTVL.

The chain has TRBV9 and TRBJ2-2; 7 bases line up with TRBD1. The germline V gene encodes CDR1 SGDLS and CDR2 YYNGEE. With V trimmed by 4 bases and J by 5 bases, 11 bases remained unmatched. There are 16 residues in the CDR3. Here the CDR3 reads CASSHFQGESTGELFF. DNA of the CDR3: TGTGCCAGCAGCCACTTCCAGGGGGAATCGACCGGGGAGCTGTTTTTT.

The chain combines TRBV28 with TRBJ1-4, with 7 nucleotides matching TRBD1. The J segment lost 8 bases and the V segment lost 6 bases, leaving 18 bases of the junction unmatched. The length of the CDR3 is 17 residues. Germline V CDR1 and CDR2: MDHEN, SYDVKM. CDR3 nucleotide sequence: TGTGCCAGCAGACCTAGGTCAGACAGGGATTTTCGGGAAAAACTGTTTTTT. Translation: CASRPRSDRDFREKLFF.